The 7 T cell receptor beta chains below come from one sample, sequenced in a study of cytomegalovirus exposure and HLA in healthy donors. Both 60 Vbeta primers and 13 Jbeta primers went into the PCR. Libraries were prepared by immunoSEQ multiplex PCR; TCRdb keeps only in-frame clonotypes and omits some of them. The data hold 80,000 to 100,000 clones, with roughly 86% observed a single time. Sequencing was done on a sample of PBMCs. The receptors shown here come from a human donor in good health.

In this sample, this clone turned up once. The chain is built from TRBV18 and TRBJ2-3; TRBD2 is a possible D gene (6 bases). The V end lost 0 bases, the J end lost 2 bases, and 12 bases lay between the germline ends. Germline CDR1 and CDR2: KGHSH and LQKENI. The CDR3 extends over 16 amino acids. The CDR3 DNA sequence: TGTGCCAGCTCACCACCGTCCGGGAGCGCCACAGATACGCAGTATTTT. Amino acid sequence: CASSPPSGSATDTQYF.

The V call is TRBV5-1, the J call TRBJ2-2; D gene unclear. The V end was cut by 0 bases, the J end by 8 bases, with 5 bases between. Germline CDR1 SGHRS, CDR2 YFSETQ. This CDR3 is built from 12 residues. The CDR3 here is CASSLAGGELFF. The CDR3 region has the DNA TGCGCCAGCAGCTTGGCGGGTGGGGAGCTGTTTTTT.

V and J are TRBV4-2 and TRBJ2-3, with 9 bases that match TRBD2. V was pared by 4 bases and J by 1 base, with 9 bases of the junction left unmatched. Germline CDR1 reads LGHNA; CDR2 reads YNFKEQ. CDR3 length: 17 amino acids. The CDR3 coding sequence is TGTGCCAGCAGCCCGCATAGGGCGGGAGGGGGCACAGATACGCAGTATTTT. Protein: CASSPHRAGGGTDTQYF.

This clone turned up a few times. V and J are TRBV30 and TRBJ2-1, with 7 bases that match TRBD2. The CDR3 has 11 residues. Per germline, CDR1 GTSNPN and CDR2 SVGIG (reference sequence). Unmatched junction bases numbered 0, after V lost 2 bases and J lost 8 bases. CDR3 bases: TGTGCCTGGAGTAGCGGGGATGAGCAGTTCTTC. It translates to CAWSSGDEQFF.

The chain combines TRBV6-1 with TRBJ2-5; TRBD1 matches 9 bases. The J call may be in error: the DNA end matches TRBJ2-7 better. CDR3 size: 15 residues. Looked up from germline, CDR1 is MNHNS and CDR2 is SASEGT. The CDR3 spells CASSTAGTGSHEQYF. The CDR3 bases are TGTGCCAGCAGTACAGCGGGGACAGGGAGCCACGAGCAGTACTTC.

The chain carries TRBV19 and TRBJ2-5; 12 bases agree with TRBD2. The CDR3 extends over 16 amino acids. Germline lookup yields CDR1 LNHDA and CDR2 SQIVND (reference sequence). V was pared by 2 bases and J by 5 bases, with 6 bases of the junction left unmatched. The CDR3 is CASSISSGRGSETQYF. In DNA, the CDR3 is TGTGCCAGTAGTATATCTAGCGGGAGGGGTAGTGAGACCCAGTACTTC.

This clone came up a few times. The J gene is TRBJ1-1, the V gene TRBV19; a weak D match, TRBD1 (6 bases). The V gene lost 5 bases and the J gene lost 5 bases, with 18 bases spanning the gap. Per the germline V gene, CDR1 is LNHDA and CDR2 is SQIVND (reference sequence). The CDR3 has 15 amino acids. The chain's CDR3 is CASSAPTGTGTEAFF. The CDR3 region has the DNA TGTGCCAGTAGTGCACCCACAGGGACGGGAACTGAAGCTTTCTTT.